This TCR beta chain is from a study of cytotoxic CD8 clonotypes in ibrutinib-treated CLL. Regarding the study as a whole: Baseline levels were approached again at progression, after clonality had risen at ibrutinib response. On treatment, the uncommon public clonotypes contracted or remained stable. Baseline levels of clonality went above those of age-matched healthy donors and moved with circulating CD8+ T-cell counts.

V shed 7 bases, J shed 0 bases, and the junction held 6 bases outside the gene matches. The CDR3 loop spans 15 amino acids. The germline CDR1 and CDR2 sequences are WSHSY and SAAADI. The data were produced by immunoSEQ multiplex PCR, yet TCRdb's version contains in-frame clones alone and is incomplete. The table lists around 330,000 clones, 67% of them singletons, with roughly 6.3% in the top ten. This clone appeared a few times. Its antigen is unknown. This rearrangement joins TRBV10-2 to TRBJ2-1; 7 bases are shared with TRBD1. The receptor's source is a human donor with chronic lymphocytic leukemia. The sequencing used PBMCs, collected after 36 months of ibrutinib treatment. CDR3 protein: CASKTGAGSYNEQFF. In nucleotides, the CDR3 is TGCGCCAGCAAAACAGGGGCAGGCTCCTACAATGAGCAGTTCTTC.